A selection of T cell receptor beta chains follows, all from one sample in a study of blood T cell repertoires in COVID-19. Using immunoSEQ multiplex PCR, the repertoire was profiled, and TCRdb retains in-frame clones only, with some absent. The sample contains under 250,000 clones, approximately 84% of which appear only once. The specimen was peripheral blood. Receptors were obtained from a man in his fifties with COVID-19, enrolled during active disease. Both conserved end residues are part of each CDR3. D genes are given only for firm matches. For some rows the clone size is stated as once, few or many, or as a class when expanded; others skip it.

TRBJ1-2,TRBD1,TRBV11-2,many,CASSTGTGGLFSYGYTF,TGTGCCAGCAGTACCGGGACAGGGGGCTTGTTTTCCTATGGCTACACCTTC
TRBJ1-1,TRBD1,TRBV29-1,.,CSAGQGLNTEAFF,TGCAGCGCCGGACAGGGCTTGAACACTGAAGCTTTCTTT
TRBJ1-2,TRBD1,TRBV24-1,.,CATGGTDYGYTF,TGTGCCACCGGGGGGACAGACTATGGCTACACCTTC
TRBJ2-5,TRBD2,TRBV18,.,CASSPPAGVETQYF,TGTGCCAGCTCACCCCCCGCGGGGGTAGAGACCCAGTACTTC
TRBJ1-2,.,TRBV4-2,.,CASSQDLEGAYGYTF,TGTGCCAGCAGCCAAGATTTGGAAGGGGCCTATGGCTACACCTTC
TRBJ2-5,TRBD2,TRBV5-4,.,CASRQGGGLAGGETQYF,TGTGCCAGCAGACAGGGGGGGGGACTAGCGGGAGGAGAGACCCAGTACTTC
TRBJ2-1,TRBD2,TRBV7-8,.,CASSLAPASGGYGPGNEQFF,TGTGCCAGCAGCTTAGCGCCGGCTAGCGGGGGGTACGGTCCGGGCAATGAGCAGTTCTTC
TRBJ1-1,.,TRBV9,.,CASSVTGKNTEAFF,TGTGCCAGCAGCGTAACAGGTAAAAACACTGAAGCTTTCTTT
TRBJ2-2,TRBD1,TRBV3-1/TRBV3-2,.,CASRITGADTGELFF,TGTGCCAGCAGGATTACAGGGGCGGACACCGGGGAGCTGTTTTTT
TRBJ1-6,TRBD1,TRBV27,once,CASSLSGQLLSLHF,TGTGCCAGCAGTTTATCGGGACAGCTTTTATCCCTCCACTTT
TRBJ1-2,TRBD1,TRBV30,.,CAWSEGGANPYGYTF,TGTGCCTGGAGTGAAGGGGGCGCAAATCCCTATGGCTACACCTTC